The 32 T cell receptor beta chains listed next were all sequenced from one sample in a study of response to subunit inactivated influenza vaccine. Via MiXCR, TCRdb re-called the RT-PCR reads, giving one row per CDR3 protein. The sample has under 750,000 distinct CDR3 sequences, roughly 10% seen once. This sample comprised PBMCs from blood, obtained on the day of vaccination. The source is a man aged 50 to 59 who received an inactivated influenza vaccine.

This clonotype was recorded a few times. The CDR3 coding sequence is TGTGCCAGCAGTTCGTCCCCGACTGAAAAACTGTTTTTT. Protein sequence: CASSSSPTEKLFF. The rearrangement uses TRBV6-6 and TRBJ1-4; D is unclear. Per germline, CDR1 MNHNY and CDR2 SVGAGI (reference sequence). The CDR3 length is 13 residues. Trimming stripped 4 bases from V and 7 bases from J, with 10 bases between.

V usage is TRBV19 and J usage is TRBJ2-3, with 7 nucleotides matching TRBD1. This CDR3 spans 16 amino acids. Unmatched junction bases numbered 4, after V lost 0 bases and J lost 1 base. Germline CDR1 is LNHDA and CDR2 is SQIVND (reference sequence). The DNA for the CDR3 is TGTGCCAGTAGTATAGATCATGGGACAGGCACAGATACGCAGTATTTT. Translated, it gives CASSIDHGTGTDTQYF.

The J gene is TRBJ1-5, the V gene TRBV12-3 or TRBV12-4; D possibly corresponds to TRBD1 (5 bases). There are 18 residues in the CDR3. V was pared by 2 bases and J by 4 bases, with 21 bases between. The CDR3 here is CASSLRGLGKPPNQPQHF. The CDR3 DNA reads as TGTGCCAGCAGTTTAAGGGGTTTGGGAAAACCCCCTAATCAGCCCCAGCATTTT.

This chain connects TRBV5-1 to TRBJ2-5, with TRBD2 matching 7 bases. V trimming: 1 base; J trimming: 3 bases; junction bases outside the gene matches: 3. The length of the CDR3 is 14 residues. CDR1 SGHRS and CDR2 YFSETQ come from the germline V gene. CDR3 bases: TGCGCCAGCAGCTTGTGGCGGGGGAAAGAGACCCAGTACTTC. Translating gives CASSLWRGKETQYF.

The chain couples TRBV6-2 or TRBV6-3 to TRBJ2-1; TRBD1 is a possible D gene (6 bases). Germline lookup yields CDR1 MNHEY and CDR2 SVGEGT. Trimming shortened V by 1 base and J by 4 bases, and 8 bases separated the two germline ends. The CDR3 runs 14 residues. The CDR3 DNA reads TGTGCCAGCAGTTACTGGACAGCATACAATGAGCAGTTCTTC. Translating it yields CASSYWTAYNEQFF.

The genes are TRBV12-3 or TRBV12-4 and TRBJ2-5, with TRBD1 matching over 7 bases. V shed 1 base, J shed 0 bases, and the junction held 5 bases outside the gene matches. The CDR3 loop spans 16 amino acids. The CDR3 nucleotides read TGTGCCAGCAGTTTAGAGGGGGCGAGCAACCAAGAGACCCAGTACTTC. It translates to CASSLEGASNQETQYF.

The chain carries TRBV9 and TRBJ2-1; 9 bases are a match to TRBD1. Looked up from germline, CDR1 is SGDLS and CDR2 is YYNGEE. The junction had 6 bases not matched to a gene; V was cut back by 4 bases and J by 4 bases. The CDR3 length is 15 residues. This CDR3 reads CASSPTGTGYNEQFF. The CDR3 DNA reads as TGTGCCAGCAGCCCCACCGGGACAGGGTACAATGAGCAGTTCTTC. The full variable domain, rest sourced from reference TRBV9 and TRBJ2-1, is DSGVTQTPKHLITATGQRVTLRCSPRSGDLSVYWYQQSLDQGLQFLIQYYNGEERAKGNILERFSAQQFPDLHSELNLSSLELGDSALYFCASSPTGTGYNEQFFGPGTRLTVL.

This chain joins TRBV3-1 and TRBJ2-1, with TRBD2 identical over 10 bases. The CDR3 is 17 amino acids. Trimming removed 0 bases from V and 8 bases from J; junction bases left unmatched: 10. Looked up from germline, CDR1 is LGHDT and CDR2 is YNNKEL (reference sequence). The CDR3 coding sequence is TGTGCCAGCAGCCAAGACTTGTCTAGCGGGAGTTTCGATGAGCAGTTCTTC. It codes for CASSQDLSSGSFDEQFF.

This clonotype has just a few counts. The J gene is TRBJ2-2, the V gene TRBV20-1; 10 nucleotides match TRBD2. This CDR3 has 14 amino acids. Germline CDR1 and CDR2: DFQATT and SNEGSKA (reference sequence). Trimming cost V 4 bases and J 4 bases; bases outside gene matches: 3. The CDR3 DNA is TGCAGTGCTACCGGGACTAGCGTCACCGGGGAGCTGTTTTTT. This gives the protein CSATGTSVTGELFF.

This clonotype has at least ten counts. The J gene is TRBJ2-7, the V gene TRBV12-3 or TRBV12-4; D remains ambiguous. V was pared by 9 bases and J by 3 bases, with 9 bases between. This CDR3 is built from 11 residues. CDR3 in amino acids: CARATLYEQYF. Here the CDR3 DNA reads TGTGCCAGGGCCACCCTCTACGAGCAGTACTTC.

Regarding this clonotype: The junction shows a germline mismatch at one end, possibly a read error. This chain links TRBV4-1 with TRBJ2-2; D could derive from TRBD1 or TRBD2 (5 bases each). The CDR3 length is 15 residues. The germline gives CDR1 MGHRA, CDR2 YSYEKL. The CDR3 region is CASSQEDRGTRELFF. DNA of the CDR3: TGCGCCAGCAGCCAAGAAGATCGGGGCACCAGGGAGCTGTTTTTT.

This clonotype was counted many times. Germline is not matched at one junction end, which may reflect a read error. The V gene is TRBV5-1, the J gene TRBJ2-1; D remains unclear. The length of the CDR3 is 15 residues. Germline lookup yields CDR1 SGHRS and CDR2 YFSETQ. CDR3 in amino acids: CASRLEWGSYNEQFF. DNA of the CDR3: TGCGCCAGCAGATTGGAGTGGGGCTCCTACAATGAGCAGTTCTTC.

The chain combines TRBV15 with TRBJ2-1, with unresolved D. The germline gives CDR1 LNHNV, CDR2 YYDKDF (reference sequence). Deletions cut 2 bases from V and 5 bases from J, with 10 bases between. CDR3 length equals 14 residues. DNA for the CDR3: TGTGCCACCAGCAGACAGGACCATGACAATGAGCAGTTCTTC. Translated: CATSRQDHDNEQFF.

This clonotype was seen ten or more times. This rearrangement joins TRBV3-1 to TRBJ1-4; 8 positions agree with TRBD1. V shed 2 bases and J 8 bases; nucleotides not matched to a gene: 4. CDR3 length equals 14 residues. Germline CDR1 and CDR2: LGHDT and YNNKEL (reference sequence). CDR3 nucleotide sequence: TGTGCCAGCAGCCAATCTGGGACAGGAGAAAAACTGTTTTTT. Residues: CASSQSGTGEKLFF.

This clonotype was seen only a few times. V and J are TRBV18 and TRBJ1-1, with a tentative D call TRBD1 (5 bases). Germline assignment: CDR1 KGHSH and CDR2 LQKENI. The CDR3 has 13 amino acids. Trimming shortened V by 6 bases and J by 10 bases, and 18 bases separated the two germline ends. CDR3: CASSADTAWAAFF. CDR3 nucleotide sequence: TGTGCCAGCTCGGCGGACACTGCTTGGGCAGCTTTCTTT.

This clonotype was seen ten or more times. J is TRBJ1-5 and V is TRBV5-1; 7 nucleotides agree with TRBD1. The CDR3 consists of 14 residues. Trimming removed 3 bases from V and 4 bases from J; junction bases left unmatched: 4. Germline V lookup: CDR1 SGHRS, CDR2 YFSETQ. CDR3 protein: CASSSGTDNQPQHF. As DNA, the CDR3 is TGCGCCAGCAGCTCTGGGACAGATAATCAGCCCCAGCATTTT.

This clonotype was counted many times. The CDR3 loop reads CASSPYTGPQGSSNEQFF. DNA of the CDR3: TGCGCCAGCAGCCCCTACACCGGGCCACAGGGAAGTAGCAATGAGCAGTTCTTC. The chain has TRBV4-3 and TRBJ2-1, with D maybe TRBD1 (6 bases). Trimming pared 4 bases from V and 6 bases from J, leaving 25 bases between. This CDR3 region has 18 residues. Germline CDR1 LGHNA, CDR2 YSLEER.

This clonotype showed up just a few times. V usage is TRBV4-2 and J usage is TRBJ2-7, with 9 bases matching TRBD1. CDR3 length equals 15 residues. The V and J ends lost 1 base and 4 bases, in that order; junction bases with no gene match: 5. CDR1 is LGHNA and CDR2 is YNFKEQ in the germline V gene. This chain's CDR3 is CASSQGQGGRYEQYF. The CDR3 DNA sequence: TGTGCCAGCAGCCAAGGACAGGGGGGTAGGTACGAGCAGTACTTC.

The chain links TRBV6-5 to TRBJ1-1; no clear D. This CDR3 is built from 14 residues. The germline V and J ends were trimmed by 0 bases and 5 bases, with 10 bases remaining between them. Per the germline V gene, CDR1 is MNHEY and CDR2 is SVGAGI. This chain's CDR3 is CASSYSTSGTEAFF. DNA of the CDR3: TGTGCCAGCAGTTACTCTACCTCGGGAACTGAAGCTTTCTTT.

This clonotype showed up just a few times. V gene TRBV29-1 combines with J gene TRBJ1-5, with 7 bases lining up with TRBD1. CDR1 and CDR2 from the germline V gene are SQVTM and ANQGSEA. After removal of 6 bases from V and 0 bases from J, the junction contained 5 bases not matched to a gene. The CDR3 is made up of 14 amino acids. CDR3 sequence reads: CSVETGYSNQPQHF. The CDR3 nucleotides read TGCAGCGTAGAGACAGGGTATAGCAATCAGCCCCAGCATTTT.

This clonotype turned up a few times. V usage is TRBV10-3 and J usage is TRBJ2-3; 7 bases are a match to TRBD2. Germline lookup yields CDR1 ENHRY and CDR2 SYGVKD. V lost 4 bases, J lost 4 bases, and 2 bases stayed unmatched. This CDR3 has 13 residues. The CDR3 sequence is CAISGLASDTQYF. The CDR3 DNA follows: TGTGCCATCAGTGGACTAGCTTCAGATACGCAGTATTTT.

This clonotype was counted ten times or more. This sequence joins TRBV15 and TRBJ1-5, with D possibly matching TRBD1 (6 bases). CDR3 length: 15 residues. CDR1 is LNHNV and CDR2 is YYDKDF in the germline V gene (reference sequence). Between the trimmed V and J ends, which lost 4 bases and 3 bases, there was a span of 13 bases. The CDR3 region has the DNA TGTGCCACCAGCACAATGACAGGTATCAATCAGCCCCAGCATTTT. This encodes CATSTMTGINQPQHF.

This clonotype was counted many times. The gene calls are TRBV12-3 or TRBV12-4 and TRBJ2-4; TRBD1 agrees at 8 bases. J gave up 2 bases and V 5 bases, and 2 bases lay outside the gene matches. This CDR3 has 14 residues. The DNA for the CDR3 is TGTGCCAGCAGTGACAGGGGCACCAAAAACATTCAGTACTTC. Translation: CASSDRGTKNIQYF.

This rearrangement joins TRBV10-3 to TRBJ2-7, with TRBD1 identical over 8 bases. The V gene's germline CDR1 is ENHRY and CDR2 SYGVKD. CDR3 length equals 13 residues. Germline trimming cut 5 bases from V and 3 bases from J; bases unmatched to any gene: 3. Here the CDR3 reads CAISRDRNYEQYF. The CDR3 region has the DNA TGTGCCATCAGTAGGGACAGGAACTACGAGCAGTACTTC.

This clonotype was seen repeatedly, ten times or more. The V gene is TRBV5-1, the J gene TRBJ2-3; 8 positions match TRBD2. Per the germline V gene, CDR1 is SGHRS and CDR2 is YFSETQ. The CDR3 is 14 amino acids. Trimming removed 5 bases from V and 2 bases from J; junction bases left unmatched: 4. CDR3 DNA: TGCGCCAGCAGGCCTAGCGGGTCCACAGATACGCAGTATTTT. This gives the protein CASRPSGSTDTQYF.

There are a few counts of this clonotype. J is TRBJ2-3 and V is TRBV2; TRBD2 might be the D (5 bases). Germline V gene sequence: CDR1 SNHLY, CDR2 FYNNEI. V was shortened by 7 bases and J by 1 base, with 9 bases between the two germline ends. The CDR3 contains 13 residues. The CDR3 sequence: CASIRDGTDTQYF. CDR3 in DNA: TGTGCCAGCATCCGGGATGGCACAGATACGCAGTATTTT. Filled out from reference TRBV2 and TRBJ2-3, the complete variable domain reads EPEVTQTPSHQVTQMGQEVILRCVPISNHLYFYWYRQILGQKVEFLVSFYNNEISEKSEIFDDQFSVERPDGSNFTLKIRSTKLEDSAMYFCASIRDGTDTQYFGPGTRLTVL.

The gene calls are TRBV5-1 and TRBJ2-7; 10 bases are a match to TRBD1. The CDR3 covers 15 residues. Germline V gene lookup returns CDR1 SGHRS and CDR2 YFSETQ. V was clipped by 7 bases and J by 1 base; unmatched bases: 8. This CDR3 is CASSTGGRPSYEQYF. CDR3 DNA sequence: TGCGCCAGCTCGACAGGGGGCCGACCTTCCTACGAGCAGTACTTC.

Ten or more counts support this clonotype. This rearrangement joins TRBV5-1 to TRBJ2-3; D not resolved. V lost 4 bases and J 3 bases, leaving 6 bases between the germline ends. This CDR3 region has 12 residues. Germline V CDR1 and CDR2: SGHRS, YFSETQ. This CDR3 is CASSPETDTQYF. For the CDR3, the DNA is TGCGCCAGCAGCCCTGAGACAGATACGCAGTATTTT.

There are many counts of this clonotype. The rearrangement joins TRBV18 to TRBJ2-2; weak D call: TRBD2 (5 bases). The CDR3 is made up of 15 amino acids. V was clipped by 2 bases and J by 0 bases, with 7 bases between them. Germline V gene sequence: CDR1 KGHSH, CDR2 LQKENI. The CDR3 DNA is TGTGCCAGCTCACCATCGGGATCGAACACCGGGGAGCTGTTTTTT. The encoded protein is CASSPSGSNTGELFF.

The table lists this clonotype with a count of one. This sequence joins TRBV11-2 and TRBJ2-7, with 11 nucleotides matching TRBD2. This CDR3 is 16 amino acids long. V lost 6 bases, J lost 7 bases, and 14 bases stayed unmatched. Germline V gene sequence: CDR1 SGHAT, CDR2 FQNNGV. CDR3 region: CASRPRTSGRQSEQYF. As DNA, the CDR3 is TGTGCCAGCAGACCCCGGACTAGCGGGCGGCAAAGTGAGCAGTACTTC.

In this sample, this clonotype turned up a few times. This chain connects TRBV7-8 to TRBJ2-7; 7 nucleotides agree with TRBD1. The germline V gene has CDR1 SGHVS and CDR2 FQNEAQ. This CDR3 is built from 15 residues. V gave up 6 bases and J gave up 1 base; unmatched junction bases: 9. CDR3 in DNA: TGTGCCAGCAGTCCAGTGGTACAGGGGTCCTACGAGCAGTACTTC. Protein: CASSPVVQGSYEQYF.

The V and J genes are TRBV25-1 and TRBJ2-7, with D perhaps TRBD1 or TRBD2 (5 bases each). The CDR3 has 14 amino acids. Germline CDR1 reads MGHDK; CDR2 reads SYGVNS. Trimming stripped 3 bases from V and 3 bases from J, with 12 bases between. The CDR3 here is CASSEGPSFYEQYF. In nucleotides, the CDR3 is TGTGCCAGCAGTGAGGGACCCTCCTTCTACGAGCAGTACTTC.